This T cell receptor beta chain was sequenced in a study of T cells in Graves' hyperthyroidism and ophthalmopathy (dated by TCRdb to between 2018 and 2021). For the wider study: Peripheral blood was collected at initial diagnosis, before any treatment. For training and testing, the 95 to 100 patients in the discovery cohort were randomly divided in a 7:3 ratio. Following sampling, methimazole starting at 30 mg daily was given to hyperthyroidism patients, and high-dose intravenous methylprednisolone was given to ophthalmopathy patients. According to the paper, TCR Vbeta CDR3 sequencing was carried out on over 130 peripheral blood samples, which came from under 50 ophthalmopathy, around 74 hyperthyroidism and about 17 progressor patients. To identify distinguishing TCR V-J signatures, a discovery cohort of about 95 patients was used, comprising 43 with Graves' ophthalmopathy and roughly 60 with stable Graves' hyperthyroidism. In addition, the study compared T-cell repertoires in thyroid tissue and in blood from roughly six Graves' hyperthyroidism patients. Whether ophthalmopathy could be predicted prospectively was tested in an independent validation cohort made up of roughly 19 hyperthyroidism patients plus 17 patients who later progressed to ophthalmopathy. The full study reports these points: No statistical method was used to fix the sample size in advance, and group allocation was not hidden from the investigators. Blood samples also contained most of the expanded thyroid clonotypes (frequency above 0.001), which suggests that blood repertoires may reflect thyroid immune responses. In validation, the model predicted progression to ophthalmopathy with over 65% sensitivity and roughly 75% specificity, a median of 6.5 months before onset. A model built on a 13 V-J signature distinguished ophthalmopathy from stable hyperthyroidism, reaching 87.88% sensitivity and about 81% specificity in cross-validation and 80%/75% in testing.

This clonotype was picked up many times. Which antigen it targets is not known. Within one base of it there is no much larger clone, and no base qualities were kept. From the cysteine through the phenylalanine, the CDR3 covers 13 amino acids. Only the CDR3 portion is preserved as DNA: 39 bases, with reading frame beginning at the first base. At the junction V is shortened by 2 bases and J by 6 bases, with 7 bases in between. The germline V gene (reference sequence) supplies CDR1 MNHEY and CDR2 SMNVEV. The TCR beta CDR3 regions were amplified from RNA transcripts. The first round of RT-PCR for the TCR CDR3 was performed with the HTBI primer set and the Qiagen OneStep RT-PCR kit. The libraries were constructed in a second round of multiplex PCR and then size-selected and purified. Sequencing of the libraries was done on an Illumina HiSeq2000 using paired-end 100 bp reads. In the authors' own workflow: SOAPnuke was used to process the raw data, removing reads that contained adapters or uncalled bases, had a mean Phred below 15, or lacked an exact match to the constant primer or identifier. COPE v1.2.5 was used to merge high-quality paired reads, and clonotypes were defined as unique nucleotide sequences. MiTCR v1.1 was used to align clonotypes to the IMGT TRBV, TRBD and TRBJ reference segments. The analysis included only V-J combinations with a frequency above 0.0001, which together covered approximately 99% of the repertoires. A TCS score was defined as the ratio between F50 (clonal expansion) and ExV (chaos), using BLOSUM62-based TCRdist between CDR3 peptides within each V-J. Welch's t-statistics and random forest reduced roughly 530 V-J features to 13, which were used in a naive Bayes classifier (R e1071). The public reads were reprocessed in TCRdb via fastp at Q25 and MiXCR, keeping in-frame beta chains. Rows matching on CDR3 protein sequence are summarized as one entry with the most common DNA and genes. The V and J calls were not made by the authors but by TCRdb's processing. The sample table shows over 250,000 distinct CDR3 sequences, and over 20% are seen once. The ten biggest clones cover around 60% of the sample.

Ophthalmopathy patients had moderately to severely active disease, Clinical Activity Score of at least 3, NOSPECS grade of at least 4, and duration under 3 months. Patients with uncontrolled infections, other autoimmune diseases, pregnancy or lactation were excluded. Diagnoses relied on clinical symptoms, serum thyroxine and TRAb, thyroid ultrasound and orbital computed tomography. Ficoll-Paque density gradient centrifugation was used to isolate PBMCs from about 10 ml of fresh peripheral blood. Trizol reagent was used to extract total RNA, and RNA quality was then checked on an Agilent 2100 Bioanalyzer.

The sequence came from a young man with Graves' ophthalmopathy. Sequencing input: blood. The receptor chain draws on TRBV27 and TRBJ2-2; no D segment can be confidently identified. The nucleotide sequence is given as TGTGCCAGCAGTTTAGCACGGGCCGGGGAGCTGTTTTTT. Its coded protein is CASSLARAGELFF.